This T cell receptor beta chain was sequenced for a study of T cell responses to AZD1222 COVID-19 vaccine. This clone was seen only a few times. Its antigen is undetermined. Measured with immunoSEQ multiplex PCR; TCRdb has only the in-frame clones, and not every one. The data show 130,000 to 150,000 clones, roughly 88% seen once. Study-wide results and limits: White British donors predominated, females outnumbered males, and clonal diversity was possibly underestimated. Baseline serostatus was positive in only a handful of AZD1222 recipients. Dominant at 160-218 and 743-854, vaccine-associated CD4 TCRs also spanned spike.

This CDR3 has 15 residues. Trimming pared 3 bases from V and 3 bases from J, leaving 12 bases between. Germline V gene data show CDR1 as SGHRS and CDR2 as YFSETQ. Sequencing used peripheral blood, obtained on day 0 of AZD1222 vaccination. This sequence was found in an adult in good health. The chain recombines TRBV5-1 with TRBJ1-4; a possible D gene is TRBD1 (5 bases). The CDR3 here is CASSSGLRANEKLFF. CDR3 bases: TGCGCCAGCAGCTCAGGGCTTAGGGCTAATGAAAAACTGTTTTTT.